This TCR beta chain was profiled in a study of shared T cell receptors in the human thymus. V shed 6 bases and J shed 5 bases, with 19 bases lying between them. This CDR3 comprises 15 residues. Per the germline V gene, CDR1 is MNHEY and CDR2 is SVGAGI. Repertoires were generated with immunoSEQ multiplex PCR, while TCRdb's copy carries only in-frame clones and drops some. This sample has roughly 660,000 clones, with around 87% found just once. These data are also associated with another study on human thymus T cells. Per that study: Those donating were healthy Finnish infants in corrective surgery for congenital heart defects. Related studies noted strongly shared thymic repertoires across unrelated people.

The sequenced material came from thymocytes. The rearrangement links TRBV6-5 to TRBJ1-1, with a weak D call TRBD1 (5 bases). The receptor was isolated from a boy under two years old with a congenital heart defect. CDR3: CASSPPQGKVTEAFF. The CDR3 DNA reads TGTGCCAGCAGCCCCCCCCAGGGCAAGGTAACTGAAGCTTTCTTT.